A single sample gave rise to the 27 T cell receptor beta chains below, sequenced in a study of blood T cell repertoires in COVID-19. Sequencing was performed with immunoSEQ multiplex PCR; in TCRdb, only in-frame clones are kept and a portion is missing. The table shows 90,000 to 150,000 clones, with roughly 76% occurring only once. The specimen was peripheral blood. The source is a human donor in a cohort sampled during active COVID-19.

This rearrangement joins TRBV14 to TRBJ2-5; the D is unclear. With 0 bases removed from V and 2 bases from J, the gap between germline ends came to 10 bases. Germline V lookup: CDR1 SGHDN, CDR2 FVKESK. CDR3 length: 15 amino acids. CDR3 residues: CASSQEPTYQETQYF. The CDR3 nucleotides read TGTGCCAGCAGCCAAGAACCGACTTATCAAGAGACCCAGTACTTC.

The chain combines TRBV6-5 with TRBJ2-6; a weak D match, TRBD1 (5 bases). The V and J ends lost 6 bases and 0 bases respectively, with 9 bases between them. In germline, CDR1 is MNHEY, CDR2 SVGAGI. The CDR3 length is 15 residues. This chain's CDR3 is CASRPQGSGANVLTF. The CDR3 nucleotides are TGTGCCAGCAGACCTCAGGGCTCTGGGGCCAACGTCCTGACTTTC.

The rearrangement links TRBV19 to TRBJ2-7, with 9 bases identical to TRBD1. The V and J ends lost 4 bases and 7 bases, in that order; junction bases with no gene match: 5. The CDR3 is 13 amino acids. Germline assignment: CDR1 LNHDA and CDR2 SQIVND (reference sequence). The CDR3 nucleotides read TGTGCCAGTAGTACGACAGGGGGTTGGGAGCAGTACTTC. As protein: CASSTTGGWEQYF. Supplemented by reference TRBV19 and TRBJ2-7, the full variable domain reads DGGITQSPKYLFRKEGQNVTLSCEQNLNHDAMYWYRQDPGQGLRLIYYSQIVNDFQKGDIAEGYSVSREKKESFPLTVTSAQKNPTAFYLCASSTTGGWEQYFGPGTRLTVT.

CDR3: CASSRGAGGANVLTF. CDR3 sequence (DNA): TGCGCCAGCAGCCGCGGGGCGGGTGGGGCCAACGTCCTGACTTTC. The genes are TRBV4-3 and TRBJ2-6, with a possible D match to TRBD2 (6 bases). CDR1 and CDR2 (germline): LGHNA, YSLEER. Between the trimmed V and J ends, which lost 4 bases and 3 bases, there was a span of 10 bases. This CDR3 comprises 15 residues.

V usage is TRBV11-1 and J usage is TRBJ2-7; D not certain. Germline assignment: CDR1 SGHAT and CDR2 FQDESV (reference sequence). V lost 5 bases, J lost 2 bases, and 10 bases lay in between. The CDR3 sequence is 13 residues long. In DNA, the CDR3 is TGTGCCAGCAGCGCCTCAAGCCCCTACGAGCAGTACTTC. This sequence encodes CASSASSPYEQYF.

This clone was seen a few times. This chain connects TRBV18 to TRBJ2-2; the match to TRBD2 covers 11 bases. The CDR3 consists of 16 residues. With V trimmed by 3 bases and J by 4 bases, 4 bases remained unmatched. Germline V gene sequence: CDR1 KGHSH, CDR2 LQKENI. Here the CDR3 reads CASSPTSGTGTGELFF. In nucleotides, the CDR3 is TGTGCCAGCTCACCGACTAGCGGGACAGGCACCGGGGAGCTGTTTTTT.

V is TRBV12-5 and J is TRBJ1-1; D gene uncertain. The CDR3 is made up of 11 amino acids. V was clipped by 3 bases and J by 4 bases, with 3 bases between them. The germline CDR1 and CDR2 sequences are LGHNT and FRNRAP. DNA for the CDR3: TGTGCTAGTGGTTTTCGCACTGAAGCTTTCTTT. Protein product: CASGFRTEAFF.

This chain connects TRBV19 to TRBJ1-6; tentative D call: TRBD1 (5 bases). V was shortened by 2 bases and J by 5 bases, with 7 bases between the two germline ends. Per germline, CDR1 LNHDA and CDR2 SQIVND (reference sequence). The CDR3 sequence is 14 residues long. In DNA, the CDR3 is TGTGCCAGTAGTATACCAGGGAATAATTCACCCCTCCACTTT. This codes for CASSIPGNNSPLHF.

The CDR3, as DNA: TGTGCCAGCGAGGGGACAGGAGGGAACGAGCAGTACTTC. Encoded protein: CASEGTGGNEQYF. V is TRBV2 and J is TRBJ2-7; 8 bases fit TRBD1. The germline V gene encodes CDR1 SNHLY and CDR2 FYNNEI. This CDR3 has 13 amino acids. The junction had 8 bases not matched to a gene; V was cut back by 8 bases and J by 5 bases.

This chain uses TRBV5-1 with TRBJ2-2; 9 bases match TRBD1. CDR1 is SGHRS, CDR2 YFSETQ, per germline. This CDR3 contains 15 residues. J lost 0 bases, V lost 3 bases, and 0 bases had no gene match. The CDR3 spells CASSWDRANTGELFF. The CDR3 DNA reads as TGCGCCAGCAGCTGGGACAGGGCGAACACCGGGGAGCTGTTTTTT.

The chain is built from TRBV28 and TRBJ2-7; D perhaps matches TRBD1 (6 bases). CDR1 is MDHEN, CDR2 SYDVKM, per germline. This CDR3 is 15 amino acids long. V gave up 7 bases and J gave up 7 bases, with 23 bases separating them. The CDR3 protein is CASTDRIGTPGEQYF. The CDR3 DNA follows: TGTGCCAGCACTGACAGGATAGGTACTCCTGGGGAGCAGTACTTC.

V gene TRBV9 combines with J gene TRBJ2-4; D possibly corresponds to TRBD1 (6 bases). The CDR3 loop spans 17 amino acids. CDR1 SGDLS and CDR2 YYNGEE come from the germline V gene. V shed 3 bases and J shed 0 bases, with 16 bases lying between them. This chain's CDR3 is CASSAPTGPGAKNIQYF. DNA of the CDR3: TGTGCCAGCAGCGCGCCTACAGGGCCCGGAGCCAAAAACATTCAGTACTTC.

This chain joins TRBV5-1 and TRBJ2-5, with D possibly TRBD2 on 6 matching bases. CDR1 SGHRS and CDR2 YFSETQ come from the germline V gene. The CDR3 is 12 amino acids. The ends were cut back, 3 bases at V and 6 bases at J, with 9 bases in the middle. The CDR3 DNA reads as TGCGCCAGCAGCTCGAGCGGGCAGACCCAGTACTTC. It encodes CASSSSGQTQYF.

The rearrangement joins TRBV5-4 to TRBJ1-1; D is uncertain. The CDR3 spans 13 residues. Germline CDR1 and CDR2: SGHNT and YYREEE (reference sequence). Trimming stripped 0 bases from V and 6 bases from J, with 9 bases between. The CDR3 bases are TGTGCCAGCAGCTTGGACCTATTGGCTGAAGCTTTCTTT. This gives the protein CASSLDLLAEAFF.

This clone was counted between two and nine times. This chain uses TRBV19 with TRBJ2-6; TRBD1 aligns across 9 bases. The CDR3 spans 17 residues. Trimming at V came to 5 bases and at J to 4 bases, leaving 9 bases not matched to a gene. Germline V lookup: CDR1 LNHDA, CDR2 SQIVND (reference sequence). CDR3 residues: CASSHGTGFPGANVLTF. In nucleotides, the CDR3 is TGTGCCAGTAGTCACGGGACAGGGTTCCCCGGGGCCAACGTCCTGACTTTC.

The V call is TRBV10-3, the J call TRBJ2-3, with TRBD2 identical over 8 bases. Per germline, CDR1 ENHRY and CDR2 SYGVKD. CDR3 size: 14 residues. V dropped 4 bases and J dropped 5; count of bases not matched to a gene: 5. Here the CDR3 reads CAISAAGVGDTQYF. CDR3 in DNA: TGTGCCATCAGTGCAGCGGGAGTGGGAGATACGCAGTATTTT.

This clone was seen only once. DNA for the CDR3: TGTGCCAGCAGCTTAGGCCCGATGGACAGGGACCAAGAGACCCAGTACTTC. It yields the protein CASSLGPMDRDQETQYF. The J gene is TRBJ2-5, the V gene TRBV13; 8 nucleotides line up with TRBD1. The CDR3 runs 17 residues. CDR1 is PRHDT and CDR2 is FYEKMQ in the germline V gene (reference sequence). V gave up 0 bases and J gave up 0 bases; unmatched junction bases: 6.

The V call is TRBV18, the J call TRBJ2-3; 16 bases map to TRBD2. Per the germline V gene, CDR1 is KGHSH and CDR2 is LQKENI. The CDR3 is 19 residues long. The V gene end was trimmed by 0 bases and the J gene end by 2 bases; junction bases not matched to a gene: 5. The DNA of the CDR3 is TGTGCCAGCTCACCACCGGGACTAGCGGGGGGGCACCCCACAGATACGCAGTATTTT. Translating gives CASSPPGLAGGHPTDTQYF.

This clone has just one count. This chain uses TRBV5-6 with TRBJ2-3, with 8 nucleotides matching TRBD2. The CDR3 has 16 amino acids. V lost 0 bases, J lost 1 base, and 4 bases stayed unmatched. CDR1 is SGHDT and CDR2 is YYEEEE in the germline V gene. CDR3 loop: CASSLATGGGTDTQYF. The DNA for the CDR3 is TGTGCCAGCAGCTTGGCGACGGGGGGGGGCACAGATACGCAGTATTTT.

This clone was seen more than once but under ten times. The chain combines TRBV5-1 with TRBJ2-5, with no clear D. V lost 0 bases, J lost 5 bases, and 11 bases lay in between. CDR3 length equals 14 residues. Germline lookup yields CDR1 SGHRS and CDR2 YFSETQ. CDR3 bases: TGCGCCAGCAGCTTGGGTGCTAGTCAGGAGACCCAGTACTTC. This encodes CASSLGASQETQYF.

The chain carries TRBV30 and TRBJ1-6; D is undetermined. V lost 4 bases and J 1 base, leaving 8 bases between the germline ends. Per germline, CDR1 GTSNPN and CDR2 SVGIG (reference sequence). The CDR3 runs to 14 residues. DNA for the CDR3: TGTGCCTGGAAGGAGCAATCCTATAATTCACCCCTCCACTTT. Encoded protein: CAWKEQSYNSPLHF.

The gene calls are TRBV7-9 and TRBJ1-2; tentative D call: TRBD1 (5 bases). Trimming took off 0 bases at V and 8 bases at J, with 7 bases between the two ends. CDR3 length equals 12 residues. Germline-derived CDR1 and CDR2 are SEHNR and FQNEAQ (reference sequence). CDR3 in amino acids: CASSLARVGYTF. The CDR3 region has the DNA TGTGCCAGCAGCTTAGCCAGGGTCGGCTACACCTTC.

The chain couples TRBV19 to TRBJ2-5; D possibly corresponds to TRBD1 (5 bases). Germline CDR1 and CDR2: LNHDA and SQIVND (reference sequence). The CDR3 contains 13 residues. V lost 3 bases, J lost 5 bases, and 10 bases lay in between. This CDR3 is CASSIRDLETQYF. CDR3 coding DNA: TGTGCCAGTAGTATCAGGGATTTGGAGACCCAGTACTTC.

This clone was seen only once. V is TRBV2 and J is TRBJ2-7, with D tentatively TRBD2 (5 bases). Trimming removed 5 bases at V and 4 bases at J, with 12 bases between. CDR1 and CDR2 (germline): SNHLY, FYNNEI. The CDR3 runs 13 residues. CDR3 DNA sequence: TGTGCCAGCAGTCGCGGGCAGCAATACGAGCAGTACTTC. This sequence encodes CASSRGQQYEQYF.

The CDR3 protein is CASSQVGAQPQHF. The CDR3 DNA is TGTGCCAGCAGCCAAGTGGGGGCACAGCCCCAGCATTTT. The V and J genes are TRBV3-1 (or the pseudogene TRBV3-2) and TRBJ1-5; D is perhaps TRBD1 (6 bases). The CDR3 extends over 13 amino acids. Germline V gene sequence: CDR1 LGHDT, CDR2 YNNKEL (reference sequence). V gave up 1 base and J gave up 7 bases, with 8 bases separating them.

The chain employs TRBV10-3 and TRBJ2-2; weak D call: TRBD1 (5 bases). Trimming took off 3 bases at V and 6 bases at J, with 20 bases between the two ends. The germline CDR1 and CDR2 sequences are ENHRY and SYGVKD. The CDR3 contains 17 residues. The CDR3 DNA reads TGTGCCATCAGTGATAGGGAACCCAGGGCGTGGTCCGGGGAGCTGTTTTTT. Encoded protein: CAISDREPRAWSGELFF.

CDR3 in DNA: TGTGCCAGCAGCTTACCCCGGACAGGGGGCGTTTACAATGAGCAGTTCTTC. Its translation: CASSLPRTGGVYNEQFF. The V call is TRBV11-2, the J call TRBJ2-1; 11 positions agree with TRBD1. The CDR3 spans 17 residues. V was pared by 2 bases and J by 4 bases, with 7 bases of the junction left unmatched. Germline values: CDR1 SGHAT, CDR2 FQNNGV.